This TCR beta chain is from a study of HIV-infected patients and healthy controls. TCRdb re-called the 5' RACE reads with MiXCR, one entry per CDR3 protein. The sample carries tens of thousands of distinct CDR3 sequences, around 17% recorded once. CDR1 SNHLY and CDR2 FYNNEI come from the germline V gene. The J segment lost 5 bases and the V segment lost 4 bases, leaving 4 bases of the junction unmatched. The CDR3 extends over 13 amino acids. This clonotype has at least ten counts. The clonotype originates from a human donor in good health. Sequenced sample: CD4+ T cells from blood. The J gene is TRBJ1-2, the V gene TRBV2; 7 nucleotides align to TRBD1. The CDR3, as DNA: TGTGCCAGCAGTGGGTACAGGGGTTATGGCTACACCTTC. Translated: CASSGYRGYGYTF.